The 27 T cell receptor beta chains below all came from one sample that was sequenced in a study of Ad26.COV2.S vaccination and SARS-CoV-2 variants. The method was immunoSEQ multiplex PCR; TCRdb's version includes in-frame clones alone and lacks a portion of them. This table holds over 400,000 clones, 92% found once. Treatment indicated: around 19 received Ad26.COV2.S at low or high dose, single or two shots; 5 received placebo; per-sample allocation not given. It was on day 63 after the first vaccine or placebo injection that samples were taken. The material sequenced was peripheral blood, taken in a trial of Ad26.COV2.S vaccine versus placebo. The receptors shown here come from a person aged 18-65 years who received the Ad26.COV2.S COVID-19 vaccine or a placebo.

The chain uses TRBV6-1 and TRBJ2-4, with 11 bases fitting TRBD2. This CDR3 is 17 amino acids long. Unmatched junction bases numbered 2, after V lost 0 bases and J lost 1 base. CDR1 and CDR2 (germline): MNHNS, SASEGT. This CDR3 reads CASSEASGGAAKNIQYF. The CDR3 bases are TGTGCCAGCAGTGAAGCTAGCGGGGGGGCGGCCAAAAACATTCAGTACTTC.

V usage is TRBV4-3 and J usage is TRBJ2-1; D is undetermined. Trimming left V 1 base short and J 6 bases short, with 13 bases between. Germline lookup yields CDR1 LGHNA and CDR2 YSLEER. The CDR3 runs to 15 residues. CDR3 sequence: CASSQGMGEPNEQFF. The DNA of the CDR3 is TGCGCCAGCAGCCAAGGGATGGGTGAACCCAATGAGCAGTTCTTC.

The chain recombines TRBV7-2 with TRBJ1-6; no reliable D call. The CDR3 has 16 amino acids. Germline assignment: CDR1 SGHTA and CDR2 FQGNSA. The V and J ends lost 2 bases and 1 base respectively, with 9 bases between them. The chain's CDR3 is CASSLSWQSYNSPLHF. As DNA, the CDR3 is TGTGCCAGCAGCTTAAGTTGGCAGTCCTATAATTCACCCCTCCACTTT.

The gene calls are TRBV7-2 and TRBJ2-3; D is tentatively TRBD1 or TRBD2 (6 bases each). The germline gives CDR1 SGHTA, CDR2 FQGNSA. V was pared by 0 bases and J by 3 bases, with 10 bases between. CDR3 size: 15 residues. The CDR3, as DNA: TGTGCCAGCAGCTTAGCACGGGGGCGGACAGATACGCAGTATTTT. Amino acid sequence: CASSLARGRTDTQYF.

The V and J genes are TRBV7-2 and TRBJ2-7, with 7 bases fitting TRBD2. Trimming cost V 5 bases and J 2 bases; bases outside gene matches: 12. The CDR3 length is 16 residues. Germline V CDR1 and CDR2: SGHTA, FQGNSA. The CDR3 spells CASSHHPSGTTYEQYF. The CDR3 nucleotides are TGTGCCAGCAGCCATCACCCTAGCGGAACTACCTACGAGCAGTACTTC.

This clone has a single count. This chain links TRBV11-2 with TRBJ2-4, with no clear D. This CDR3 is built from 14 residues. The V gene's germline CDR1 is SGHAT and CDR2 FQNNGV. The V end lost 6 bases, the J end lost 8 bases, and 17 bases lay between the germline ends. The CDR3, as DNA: TGTGCCAGCAGGCGTGGGATAGGCTGGGACATTCAGTACTTC. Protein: CASRRGIGWDIQYF.

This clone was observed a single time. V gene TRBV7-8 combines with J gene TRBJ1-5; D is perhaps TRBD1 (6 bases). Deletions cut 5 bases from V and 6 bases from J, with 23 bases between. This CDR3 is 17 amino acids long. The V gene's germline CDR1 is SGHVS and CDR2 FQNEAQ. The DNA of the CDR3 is TGTGCCAGCAGCCAGGGGCGGGGTGATCGTGTAGGTCAGCCCCAGCATTTT. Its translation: CASSQGRGDRVGQPQHF.

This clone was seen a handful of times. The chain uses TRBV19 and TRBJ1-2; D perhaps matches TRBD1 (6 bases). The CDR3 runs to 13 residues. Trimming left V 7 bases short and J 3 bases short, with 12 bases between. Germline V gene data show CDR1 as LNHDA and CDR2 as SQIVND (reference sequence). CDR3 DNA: TGTGCCAGTATTGGAGGACAGCACTATGGCTACACCTTC. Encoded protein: CASIGGQHYGYTF.

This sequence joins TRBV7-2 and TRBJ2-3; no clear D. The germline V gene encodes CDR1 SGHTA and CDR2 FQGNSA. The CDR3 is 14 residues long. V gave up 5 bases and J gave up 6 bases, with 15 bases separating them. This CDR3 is CASSTPPRRDTQYF. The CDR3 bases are TGTGCCAGCAGCACCCCCCCTAGGCGGGATACGCAGTATTTT.

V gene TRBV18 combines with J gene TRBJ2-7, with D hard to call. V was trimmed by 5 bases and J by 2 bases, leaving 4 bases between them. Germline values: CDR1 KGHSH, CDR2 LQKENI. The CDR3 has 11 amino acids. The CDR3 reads CASSGTYEQYF. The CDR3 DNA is TGTGCCAGCTCAGGAACCTACGAGCAGTACTTC.

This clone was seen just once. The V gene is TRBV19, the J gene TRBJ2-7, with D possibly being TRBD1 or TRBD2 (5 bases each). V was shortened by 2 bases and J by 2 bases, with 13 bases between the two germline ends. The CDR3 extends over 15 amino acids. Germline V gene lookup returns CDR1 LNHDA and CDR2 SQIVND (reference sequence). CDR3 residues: CASSISGTATYEQYF. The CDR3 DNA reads TGTGCCAGTAGTATAAGTGGGACGGCGACCTACGAGCAGTACTTC.

The CDR3 nucleotides read TGTGCTAGTGTACCCCGCCAGGGCAATCAGCCCCAGCATTTT. Protein: CASVPRQGNQPQHF. This rearrangement joins TRBV12-5 to TRBJ1-5, with D unclear. This CDR3 region has 14 residues. V was cut by 7 bases and J by 2 bases, with 12 bases left in between. CDR1 LGHNT and CDR2 FRNRAP come from the germline V gene. Supplemented by reference TRBV12-5 and TRBJ1-5, the full variable domain reads DARVTQTPRHKVTEMGQEVTMRCQPILGHNTVFWYRQTMMQGLELLAYFRNRAPLDDSGMPKDRFSAEMPDATLATLKIQPSEPRDSAVYFCASVPRQGNQPQHFGDGTRLSIL.

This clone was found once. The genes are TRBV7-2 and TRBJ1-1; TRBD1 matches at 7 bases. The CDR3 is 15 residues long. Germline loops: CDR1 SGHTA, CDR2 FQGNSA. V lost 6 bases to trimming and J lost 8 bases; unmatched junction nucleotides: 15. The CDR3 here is CASRHTGVPVIEAFF. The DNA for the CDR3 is TGTGCCAGCAGACATACAGGGGTACCCGTTATAGAAGCTTTCTTT.

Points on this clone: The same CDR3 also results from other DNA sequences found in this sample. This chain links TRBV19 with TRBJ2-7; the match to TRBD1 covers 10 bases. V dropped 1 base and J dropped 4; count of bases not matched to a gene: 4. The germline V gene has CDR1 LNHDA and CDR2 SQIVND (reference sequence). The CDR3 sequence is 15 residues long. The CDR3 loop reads CASSIGTGGSYEQYF. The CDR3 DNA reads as TGTGCCAGTAGTATAGGGACAGGGGGTTCTTACGAGCAGTACTTC. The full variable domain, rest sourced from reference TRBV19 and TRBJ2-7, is DGGITQSPKYLFRKEGQNVTLSCEQNLNHDAMYWYRQDPGQGLRLIYYSQIVNDFQKGDIAEGYSVSREKKESFPLTVTSAQKNPTAFYLCASSIGTGGSYEQYFGPGTRLTVT.

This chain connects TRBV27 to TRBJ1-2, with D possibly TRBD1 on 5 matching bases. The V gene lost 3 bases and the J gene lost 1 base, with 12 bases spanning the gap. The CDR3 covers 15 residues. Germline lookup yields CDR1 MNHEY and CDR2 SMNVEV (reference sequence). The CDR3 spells CASSFGQGGNYGYTF. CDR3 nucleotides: TGTGCCAGCAGTTTTGGCCAGGGAGGTAACTATGGCTACACCTTC.

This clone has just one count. DNA for the CDR3: TGTGCCAGTAGTATCGGTGCAGGAGTGAACACTGAAGCTTTCTTT. As protein: CASSIGAGVNTEAFF. This chain joins TRBV19 and TRBJ1-1; D call uncertain. Between the trimmed V and J ends, which lost 3 bases and 0 bases, there was a span of 11 bases. The CDR3 extends over 15 amino acids. CDR1 and CDR2 (germline): LNHDA, SQIVND (reference sequence).

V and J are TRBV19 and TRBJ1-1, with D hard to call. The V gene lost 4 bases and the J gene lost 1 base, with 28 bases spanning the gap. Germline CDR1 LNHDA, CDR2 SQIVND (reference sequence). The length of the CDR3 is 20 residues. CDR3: CASSTLNKGWKDYGNTEAFF. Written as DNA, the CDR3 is TGTGCCAGTAGTACCCTAAATAAGGGATGGAAGGATTATGGGAACACTGAAGCTTTCTTT.

The CDR3 here is CATGTGSLDTQYF. In DNA form, the CDR3 reads TGTGCCACCGGGACAGGGTCGTTGGATACGCAGTATTTT. This chain links TRBV7-9 with TRBJ2-3; 9 bases align to TRBD1. The CDR3 is 13 amino acids. The J segment lost 6 bases and the V segment lost 10 bases, leaving 8 bases of the junction unmatched. The germline CDR1 and CDR2 sequences are SEHNR and FQNEAQ (reference sequence).

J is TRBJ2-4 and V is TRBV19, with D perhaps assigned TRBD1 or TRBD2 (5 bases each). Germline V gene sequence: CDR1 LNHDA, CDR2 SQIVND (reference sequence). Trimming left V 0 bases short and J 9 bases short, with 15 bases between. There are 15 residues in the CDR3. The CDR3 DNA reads TGTGCCAGTAGTATAGACGGGACGGCTGGGGGCATTCAGTACTTC. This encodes CASSIDGTAGGIQYF.

The CDR3 loop is CATRGWGVNSPLHF. The CDR3 nucleotides read TGTGCCACCAGGGGCTGGGGGGTAAATTCACCCCTCCACTTT. The chain links TRBV24-1 to TRBJ1-6; possible D gene TRBD1, 5 bases. The CDR3 spans 14 residues. Germline V gives CDR1 KGHDR, CDR2 SFDVKD. Trimming took off 7 bases at V and 7 bases at J, with 13 bases between the two ends.

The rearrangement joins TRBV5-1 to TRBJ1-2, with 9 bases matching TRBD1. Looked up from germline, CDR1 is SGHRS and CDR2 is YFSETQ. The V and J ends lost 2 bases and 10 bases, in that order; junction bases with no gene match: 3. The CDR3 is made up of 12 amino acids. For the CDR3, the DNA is TGCGCCAGCAGCTTACAGGGGGCTGACTACACCTTC. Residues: CASSLQGADYTF.

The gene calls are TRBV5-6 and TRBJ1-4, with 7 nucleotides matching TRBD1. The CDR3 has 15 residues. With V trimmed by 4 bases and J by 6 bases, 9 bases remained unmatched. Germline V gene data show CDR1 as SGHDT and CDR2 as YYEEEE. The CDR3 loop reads CASSPLEGADEKLFF. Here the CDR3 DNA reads TGTGCCAGCAGCCCGTTAGAGGGGGCTGATGAAAAACTGTTTTTT.

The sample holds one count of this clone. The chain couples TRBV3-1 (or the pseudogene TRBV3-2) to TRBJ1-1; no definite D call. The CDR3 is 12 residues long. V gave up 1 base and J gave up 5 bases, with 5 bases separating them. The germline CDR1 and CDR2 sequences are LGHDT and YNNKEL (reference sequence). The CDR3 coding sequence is TGTGCCAGCAGCCAAGTTCAGACTGAAGCTTTCTTT. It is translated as CASSQVQTEAFF.

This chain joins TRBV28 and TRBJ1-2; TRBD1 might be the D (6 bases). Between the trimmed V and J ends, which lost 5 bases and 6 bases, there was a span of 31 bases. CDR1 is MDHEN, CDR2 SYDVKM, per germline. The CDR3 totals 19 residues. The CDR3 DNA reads TGTGCCAGCAGTCCGAACTCCCTAAACCCAGACCGGGACACGAATGGCTACACCTTC. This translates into CASSPNSLNPDRDTNGYTF.

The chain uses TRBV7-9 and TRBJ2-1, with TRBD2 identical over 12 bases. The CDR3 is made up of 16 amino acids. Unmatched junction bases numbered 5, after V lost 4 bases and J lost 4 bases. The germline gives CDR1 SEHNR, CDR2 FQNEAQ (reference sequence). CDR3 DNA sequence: TGTGCCAGCAGCTCCTACCTAGCGGGGGGGTACAATGAGCAGTTCTTC. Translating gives CASSSYLAGGYNEQFF.

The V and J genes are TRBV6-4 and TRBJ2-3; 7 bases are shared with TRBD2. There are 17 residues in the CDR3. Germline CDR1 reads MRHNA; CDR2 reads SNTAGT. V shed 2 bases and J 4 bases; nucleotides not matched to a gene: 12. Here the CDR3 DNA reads TGTGCCAGCAGTGACGCCGCGGGGGTTGGCATCCCAGATACGCAGTATTTT. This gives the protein CASSDAAGVGIPDTQYF.

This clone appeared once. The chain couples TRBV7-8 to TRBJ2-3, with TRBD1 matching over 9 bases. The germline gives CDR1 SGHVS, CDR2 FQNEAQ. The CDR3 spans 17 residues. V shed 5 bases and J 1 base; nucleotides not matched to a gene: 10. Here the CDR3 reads CASSRTGGASGTDTQYF. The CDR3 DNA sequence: TGTGCCAGCAGCCGAACAGGGGGCGCCTCAGGCACAGATACGCAGTATTTT.